The rows below give T cell receptor beta chains drawn from one sample of a study of technical replicates of blood from a handful of donors. Using immunoSEQ multiplex PCR, the repertoire was profiled, and TCRdb retains in-frame clones only, with some absent. The profile shows 50,000 to 80,000 clones, around 88% of them singletons. Sequencing was carried out using PBMCs. The receptors were sampled from a human donor in good health. Some clones in this sample may be carry-over from other donors' samples. The CDR3 runs from the conserved cysteine through the conserved F or W. Each record gives: CDR3 DNA, CDR3 protein, J gene, V gene, clone size, D gene. A D gene is named only where the DNA matches it firmly. Only some rows state a clone size, as once, few, many or a class for expanded clones.

cdr3_nt: TGCAGCGCAGGACAGGGGGGGAACACTGAAGCTTTCTTT
cdr3_aa: CSAGQGGNTEAFF
j_call: TRBJ1-1
v_call: TRBV29-1
clone_size: .
d_call: TRBD1

cdr3_nt: TGTGCCAGCAGCCAAGATAGTGGGGGCTCCGGGGAGCTGTTTTTT
cdr3_aa: CASSQDSGGSGELFF
j_call: TRBJ2-2
v_call: TRBV4-2
clone_size: .
d_call: .

cdr3_nt: TGCGCCAGCAGCCAAGATTCGAGCGGGGGGAACATTCAGTACTTC
cdr3_aa: CASSQDSSGGNIQYF
j_call: TRBJ2-4
v_call: TRBV4-3
clone_size: .
d_call: TRBD2

cdr3_nt: TGTGCCAGCAGCCAACAGGGGACTAGCGGGAAACTTGGGTACGAGCAGTACTTC
cdr3_aa: CASSQQGTSGKLGYEQYF
j_call: TRBJ2-7
v_call: TRBV9
clone_size: .
d_call: TRBD2

cdr3_nt: TGTGCCAGCAGGGACGGGGGGGCGAGTCAGCCCCAGCATTTT
cdr3_aa: CASRDGGASQPQHF
j_call: TRBJ1-5
v_call: TRBV28
clone_size: .
d_call: .

cdr3_nt: TGCGCCACCAGGGGCTTAGGGGCCTCCTACAATGAGCAGTTCTTC
cdr3_aa: CATRGLGASYNEQFF
j_call: TRBJ2-1
v_call: TRBV10-2
clone_size: once
d_call: .

cdr3_nt: TGTGCCAGCAGTGATACAGGGAACTATGGCTACACCTTC
cdr3_aa: CASSDTGNYGYTF
j_call: TRBJ1-2
v_call: TRBV6-4
clone_size: .
d_call: .

cdr3_nt: TGTGCCAGCAGTTATGGGACACGGGACACAGATACGCAGTATTTT
cdr3_aa: CASSYGTRDTDTQYF
j_call: TRBJ2-3
v_call: TRBV6-5
clone_size: .
d_call: .

cdr3_nt: TGTGCCAGTAGTCCCGGCAGGCCTGGCTACACCTTC
cdr3_aa: CASSPGRPGYTF
j_call: TRBJ1-2
v_call: TRBV19
clone_size: .
d_call: .

cdr3_nt: TGCGCCAGCAGCCTCGGACTGGACGCCTACAATGAGCAGTTCTTC
cdr3_aa: CASSLGLDAYNEQFF
j_call: TRBJ2-1
v_call: TRBV4-3
clone_size: .
d_call: .

cdr3_nt: TGTGCCAGTGACAGGGCTGGTACTGGGGGCTACACCTTC
cdr3_aa: CASDRAGTGGYTF
j_call: TRBJ1-2
v_call: TRBV19
clone_size: .
d_call: TRBD1

cdr3_nt: TGTGCCAGCAGCTCCAGGACGGGGTACAATGAGCAGTTCTTC
cdr3_aa: CASSSRTGYNEQFF
j_call: TRBJ2-1
v_call: TRBV7-2
clone_size: .
d_call: .

cdr3_nt: TGTGCCAGTATCCCGAGGATTACCGGGACAGCATATCAGCCCCAGCATTTT
cdr3_aa: CASIPRITGTAYQPQHF
j_call: TRBJ1-5
v_call: TRBV19
clone_size: .
d_call: TRBD1

cdr3_nt: TGTGCCAGCAGCTTTACTAGCGCTGAGCAGTTCTTC
cdr3_aa: CASSFTSAEQFF
j_call: TRBJ2-1
v_call: TRBV5-6
clone_size: .
d_call: TRBD2

cdr3_nt: TGTGCCAGTAGTATGCTAGCGGGGGGGATCCAAACGCAGTATTTT
cdr3_aa: CASSMLAGGIQTQYF
j_call: TRBJ2-3
v_call: TRBV19
clone_size: .
d_call: TRBD2

cdr3_nt: TGTGCCAGCAGCGCAGACCAGGGACTAGCCTACGAGCAGTACTTC
cdr3_aa: CASSADQGLAYEQYF
j_call: TRBJ2-7
v_call: TRBV4-2
clone_size: .
d_call: TRBD2

cdr3_nt: TGTGCCAGCAGTAGTCGGGGGGGAGCCCCAGATACGCAGTATTTT
cdr3_aa: CASSSRGGAPDTQYF
j_call: TRBJ2-3
v_call: TRBV6-6
clone_size: .
d_call: TRBD2

cdr3_nt: TGTGCCAGCAGCCACCCGGGGCAGGGGGCTAGCTCCTACGAGCAGTACTTC
cdr3_aa: CASSHPGQGASSYEQYF
j_call: TRBJ2-7
v_call: TRBV14
clone_size: .
d_call: TRBD1

cdr3_nt: TGTGCCAGCAGCTTCGTCTTAAGGGGAGGGGACACCGGGGAGCTGTTTTTT
cdr3_aa: CASSFVLRGGDTGELFF
j_call: TRBJ2-2
v_call: TRBV5-4
clone_size: .
d_call: TRBD2

cdr3_nt: TGTGCTAGTGGTTTAGGGCCCGGGGACATCCTGAGCTCCTATAATTCACCCCTCCACTTT
cdr3_aa: CASGLGPGDILSSYNSPLHF
j_call: TRBJ1-6
v_call: TRBV12-5
clone_size: .
d_call: .

cdr3_nt: TGTGCCAGCAGCTCCGGGATCTCGGGGGGCGAGCAGTACTTC
cdr3_aa: CASSSGISGGEQYF
j_call: TRBJ2-7
v_call: TRBV7-3
clone_size: .
d_call: TRBD2

cdr3_nt: TGTGCCAGCAGCCTGGGGAGGCTTCGCGCAGATACGCAGTATTTT
cdr3_aa: CASSLGRLRADTQYF
j_call: TRBJ2-3
v_call: TRBV7-2
clone_size: .
d_call: .

cdr3_nt: TGCGCCAGCAGTCAAGGGGGCGAGGCACCTTACAATGAGCAGTTCTTC
cdr3_aa: CASSQGGEAPYNEQFF
j_call: TRBJ2-1
v_call: TRBV4-3
clone_size: .
d_call: TRBD1

cdr3_nt: TGCGCCAGCAGCCAAGATCGCGGAGGGAATTCACCCCTCCACTTT
cdr3_aa: CASSQDRGGNSPLHF
j_call: TRBJ1-6
v_call: TRBV4-1
clone_size: .
d_call: .

cdr3_nt: TGTGCCAGCAGCTCTAGAGGAGAGACCCAGTACTTC
cdr3_aa: CASSSRGETQYF
j_call: TRBJ2-5
v_call: TRBV7-2
clone_size: .
d_call: .

cdr3_nt: TGTGCCAGCAGCTTAGGAGGGACATTCGCTAATTCACCCCTCCACTTT
cdr3_aa: CASSLGGTFANSPLHF
j_call: TRBJ1-6
v_call: TRBV7-2
clone_size: .
d_call: .

cdr3_nt: TGTGCCGGGGGGGCTCGACCGAACACCGGGGAGCTGTTTTTT
cdr3_aa: CAGGARPNTGELFF
j_call: TRBJ2-2
v_call: TRBV5-5
clone_size: once
d_call: .

cdr3_nt: TGTGCCAGCAGTGCTGACAGGGCGGCCTACAATGAGCAGTTCTTC
cdr3_aa: CASSADRAAYNEQFF
j_call: TRBJ2-1
v_call: TRBV6-1
clone_size: .
d_call: TRBD1

cdr3_nt: TGTGCCAGCAGCTTAGCAGGGGGCAATCAGCCCCAGCATTTT
cdr3_aa: CASSLAGGNQPQHF
j_call: TRBJ1-5
v_call: TRBV7-9
clone_size: .
d_call: .

cdr3_nt: TGTGCCAGCAGCTTACTGGGGCAATCTTCTGGAAACACCATATATTTT
cdr3_aa: CASSLLGQSSGNTIYF
j_call: TRBJ1-3
v_call: TRBV7-6
clone_size: few
d_call: .

cdr3_nt: TGTGCCAGCAGCTTAAATTCAGGGAACACTAACTATGGCTACACCTTC
cdr3_aa: CASSLNSGNTNYGYTF
j_call: TRBJ1-2
v_call: TRBV5-6
clone_size: .
d_call: .

cdr3_nt: TGCAGCGCTACTAAACCTACGGACAGGGGCCTAGGTGCTTTCTTT
cdr3_aa: CSATKPTDRGLGAFF
j_call: TRBJ1-1
v_call: TRBV29-1
clone_size: .
d_call: TRBD1

cdr3_nt: TGTGCCAGCTCTGACTCCCGGGATCAGCCCCAGCATTTT
cdr3_aa: CASSDSRDQPQHF
j_call: TRBJ1-5
v_call: TRBV18
clone_size: .
d_call: .

cdr3_nt: TGTGCCAGCAGCTTAACCCCGGCACAGGCGACCCAGTACTTC
cdr3_aa: CASSLTPAQATQYF
j_call: TRBJ2-5
v_call: TRBV7-6
clone_size: .
d_call: .

cdr3_nt: TGTGCCAGCAGCTTGGCCGGGACAGGGGGCCGCACTGAAGCTTTCTTT
cdr3_aa: CASSLAGTGGRTEAFF
j_call: TRBJ1-1
v_call: TRBV5-4
clone_size: .
d_call: TRBD1

cdr3_nt: TGTGCCAGCAGCCCGGGACAGGACTCCTACGAGCAGTACTTC
cdr3_aa: CASSPGQDSYEQYF
j_call: TRBJ2-7
v_call: TRBV5-7
clone_size: once
d_call: TRBD1

cdr3_nt: TGCGCCAGCAGCGGGAGCGGGAGGTCTAACACCGGGGAGCTGTTTTTT
cdr3_aa: CASSGSGRSNTGELFF
j_call: TRBJ2-2
v_call: TRBV5-1
clone_size: .
d_call: TRBD2

cdr3_nt: TGTGCCAGCAGCCACCGACTCCTCCCATCCAATGAGCAGTTCTTC
cdr3_aa: CASSHRLLPSNEQFF
j_call: TRBJ2-1
v_call: TRBV14
clone_size: .
d_call: .

cdr3_nt: TGTGCCAGCAGCTCTAACGCCGTGGGGCGGGAAGCTTTCTTT
cdr3_aa: CASSSNAVGREAFF
j_call: TRBJ1-1
v_call: TRBV7-9
clone_size: few
d_call: .

cdr3_nt: TGTGCTAGTGGCCCCATGAGGACTGAAGCTTTCTTT
cdr3_aa: CASGPMRTEAFF
j_call: TRBJ1-1
v_call: TRBV12-5
clone_size: .
d_call: .

cdr3_nt: TGCGCCAGCAGTGACCCCGGGGCTGGGGCCAACGTCCTGACTTTC
cdr3_aa: CASSDPGAGANVLTF
j_call: TRBJ2-6
v_call: TRBV10-1
clone_size: .
d_call: .

cdr3_nt: TGCGCCAGCAGGGGACTCAAACTGGGGGACACCGGGGAGCTGTTTTTT
cdr3_aa: CASRGLKLGDTGELFF
j_call: TRBJ2-2
v_call: TRBV23-1
clone_size: .
d_call: .

cdr3_nt: TGTGCCAGCAGAAGCGAGGGGGTTGGGTCCGGGGAGCTGTTTTTT
cdr3_aa: CASRSEGVGSGELFF
j_call: TRBJ2-2
v_call: TRBV6-6
clone_size: .
d_call: .

cdr3_nt: TGCGCCAGCAGCTTGGCGGGACAAGCCGACGAGCAGTACTTC
cdr3_aa: CASSLAGQADEQYF
j_call: TRBJ2-7
v_call: TRBV5-1
clone_size: .
d_call: .

cdr3_nt: TGTGCCAGCGGTACAGCCATATACAATGAGCAGTTCTTC
cdr3_aa: CASGTAIYNEQFF
j_call: TRBJ2-1
v_call: TRBV6-5
clone_size: .
d_call: .

cdr3_nt: TGTGCCAGCTCCCGCGGGTCCTCCTATAGCAATCAGCCCCAGCATTTT
cdr3_aa: CASSRGSSYSNQPQHF
j_call: TRBJ1-5
v_call: TRBV18
clone_size: .
d_call: .

cdr3_nt: TGTGCCAGCAGCTTGAGTCCAGGCGGGAGCACAGATACGCAGTATTTT
cdr3_aa: CASSLSPGGSTDTQYF
j_call: TRBJ2-3
v_call: TRBV5-6
clone_size: .
d_call: .

cdr3_nt: TGTGCCAGCAGCCGGACCTTAGGGGGCACTGAAGCTTTCTTT
cdr3_aa: CASSRTLGGTEAFF
j_call: TRBJ1-1
v_call: TRBV14
clone_size: few
d_call: .

cdr3_nt: TGTGCCAGCAGTGAAACAGCCAGGGAGCCCCAGCATTTT
cdr3_aa: CASSETAREPQHF
j_call: TRBJ1-5
v_call: TRBV6-1
clone_size: .
d_call: .

cdr3_nt: TGTGCCAGCAGCATCGCCGGGACAGGGGCGCATCAGCCCCAGCATTTT
cdr3_aa: CASSIAGTGAHQPQHF
j_call: TRBJ1-5
v_call: TRBV7-2
clone_size: .
d_call: TRBD1

cdr3_nt: TGTGCCAGCAGCCAGCCCGGGACACGGGGCTACACCTTC
cdr3_aa: CASSQPGTRGYTF
j_call: TRBJ1-2
v_call: TRBV7-2
clone_size: few
d_call: .

cdr3_nt: TGTGCGTACCCAGCCGGGGGTTATGGCTACACCTTC
cdr3_aa: CAYPAGGYGYTF
j_call: TRBJ1-2
v_call: TRBV30
clone_size: once
d_call: .

cdr3_nt: TGTGCCAGCAGCCATAGCGGGTTAAATGAGCAGTTCTTC
cdr3_aa: CASSHSGLNEQFF
j_call: TRBJ2-1
v_call: TRBV7-8
clone_size: .
d_call: TRBD2

cdr3_nt: TGCGCCAGCAGCCAAGGCCAGGGCCATTTAGGATACAATGAGCAGTTCTTC
cdr3_aa: CASSQGQGHLGYNEQFF
j_call: TRBJ2-1
v_call: TRBV4-3
clone_size: .
d_call: .

cdr3_nt: TGCAGTGCTAGTAATGGCAACGAGCAGTACTTC
cdr3_aa: CSASNGNEQYF
j_call: TRBJ2-7
v_call: TRBV20-1
clone_size: .
d_call: .

cdr3_nt: TGTGCCAGCAGCCCTTTCCAGGGAAACACCGGGGAGCTGTTTTTT
cdr3_aa: CASSPFQGNTGELFF
j_call: TRBJ2-2
v_call: TRBV7-2
clone_size: .
d_call: .